The next 18 T cell receptor beta chains were all read from a single sample in a study of blood T cell repertoires in COVID-19. Profiling relied on immunoSEQ multiplex PCR, and the TCRdb table lists in-frame clones only, not all of them. The data contain 70,000 to 90,000 clones, around 87% of them singletons. Input material: peripheral blood. Source of these receptors: a man older than 75 with active or convalescent COVID-19.

J is TRBJ2-3 and V is TRBV18; TRBD2 matches 8 bases. CDR3 length: 16 amino acids. With 3 bases clipped from V and 10 bases from J, the junction kept 15 bases outside the gene matches. From germline, CDR1 is KGHSH and CDR2 LQKENI. CDR3: CASSPGNSGTTRPQYF. Written as DNA, the CDR3 is TGTGCCAGCTCACCGGGTAATAGCGGGACGACCAGGCCGCAGTATTTT.

The V gene is TRBV29-1, the J gene TRBJ2-3, with TRBD1 identical over 8 bases. The CDR3 extends over 15 amino acids. CDR1 and CDR2 from the germline V gene are SQVTM and ANQGSEA. The V gene end was trimmed by 6 bases and the J gene end by 1 base; junction bases not matched to a gene: 9. As DNA, the CDR3 is TGCAGCGTCGCTCGACAGGGGTTAGGCACAGATACGCAGTATTTT. Protein sequence: CSVARQGLGTDTQYF.

This chain connects TRBV5-6 to TRBJ1-2, with TRBD1 matching 8 bases. V was pared by 4 bases and J by 8 bases, with 10 bases of the junction left unmatched. The CDR3 totals 14 residues. Germline V gene sequence: CDR1 SGHDT, CDR2 YYEEEE. The CDR3 is CASSPTGVDGGYTF. CDR3 in DNA: TGTGCCAGCAGCCCGACAGGGGTTGACGGCGGCTACACCTTC.

This clone was seen only once. V and J are TRBV29-1 and TRBJ1-1; TRBD1 might be the D (6 bases). The V end was cut by 7 bases, the J end by 1 base, with 10 bases between. Germline V gives CDR1 SQVTM, CDR2 ANQGSEA. The CDR3 consists of 12 residues. The CDR3 DNA follows: TGCAGCGGTTACAGGGCGAACACTGAAGCTTTCTTT. It yields the protein CSGYRANTEAFF.

V gene TRBV5-1 combines with J gene TRBJ1-1; TRBD1 is a possible D gene (6 bases). Germline V CDR1 and CDR2: SGHRS, YFSETQ. Trimming cost V 2 bases and J 5 bases, with 13 bases left between them. The CDR3 contains 14 residues. This CDR3 reads CASSFLGGQTEAFF. As DNA, the CDR3 is TGCGCCAGCAGCTTCCTCGGGGGGCAGACTGAAGCTTTCTTT.

The gene calls are TRBV27 and TRBJ1-2; 7 bases agree with TRBD1. V dropped 5 bases and J dropped 3; count of bases not matched to a gene: 3. The CDR3 has 13 residues. Per germline, CDR1 MNHEY and CDR2 SMNVEV (reference sequence). The CDR3 is CASSQGQDYGYTF. CDR3 nucleotides: TGTGCCAGCAGTCAAGGACAGGACTATGGCTACACCTTC.

The rearrangement links TRBV10-3 to TRBJ2-1, with 8 bases that match TRBD2. Germline CDR1 reads ENHRY; CDR2 reads SYGVKD. This CDR3 has 17 residues. J gave up 6 bases and V 4 bases, and 14 bases lay outside the gene matches. The DNA for the CDR3 is TGTGCCATCAGTGGGGCTGGTCTAGCGGGTAGGGTCAATGAGCAGTTCTTC. It codes for CAISGAGLAGRVNEQFF.

The chain recombines TRBV10-3 with TRBJ2-1; 11 bases are shared with TRBD2. The J segment lost 0 bases and the V segment lost 10 bases, leaving 5 bases of the junction unmatched. Germline values: CDR1 ENHRY, CDR2 SYGVKD. This CDR3 is 15 amino acids long. The CDR3 nucleotides are TGTGCCACCTTAGCGGGAGGGACCTCCTACAATGAGCAGTTCTTC. It specifies CATLAGGTSYNEQFF.

CDR3 in amino acids: CASSRGSGRPGELFF. The CDR3 DNA sequence: TGTGCCAGCTCCAGGGGGTCAGGCCGGCCCGGGGAGCTGTTTTTT. V gene TRBV2 combines with J gene TRBJ2-2; 7 bases are a match to TRBD1. The J segment lost 6 bases and the V segment lost 8 bases, leaving 12 bases of the junction unmatched. Germline CDR1 and CDR2: SNHLY and FYNNEI. This CDR3 has 15 residues.

This clone was recorded only once. The chain is built from TRBV27 and TRBJ1-5; possible D gene TRBD1, 5 bases. Germline V gene data show CDR1 as MNHEY and CDR2 as SMNVEV (reference sequence). The V end was cut by 6 bases, the J end by 0 bases, with 12 bases between. This CDR3 has 15 amino acids. This chain's CDR3 is CASRSSGVSNQPQHF. In nucleotides, the CDR3 is TGTGCCAGCAGAAGTTCGGGGGTTAGCAATCAGCCCCAGCATTTT.

The CDR3 sequence is CASSLAVQGSNSPLHF. For the CDR3, the DNA is TGCGCCAGCAGCTTGGCCGTGCAGGGATCTAATTCACCCCTCCACTTT. This sequence joins TRBV5-1 and TRBJ1-6; D is perhaps TRBD1 (5 bases). Germline V gives CDR1 SGHRS, CDR2 YFSETQ. V was clipped by 0 bases and J by 6 bases, with 13 bases between them. The CDR3 sequence is 16 residues long.

The chain links TRBV9 to TRBJ1-2; 7 bases fit TRBD1. Germline V gene data show CDR1 as SGDLS and CDR2 as YYNGEE. V was pared by 7 bases and J by 7 bases, with 16 bases of the junction left unmatched. This CDR3 region has 15 residues. The DNA for the CDR3 is TGTGCCAGCGCCAGAGACACCGGGACAGTCTCTGGCTACACCTTC. This codes for CASARDTGTVSGYTF.

The chain employs TRBV5-1 and TRBJ2-2, with a possible D match to TRBD1 (6 bases). V shed 7 bases and J shed 1 base, with 11 bases lying between them. The CDR3 extends over 14 amino acids. In germline, CDR1 is SGHRS, CDR2 YFSETQ. DNA for the CDR3: TGCGCCAGCGGGGGCAGGGTGAACACCGGGGAGCTGTTTTTT. Its protein is CASGGRVNTGELFF.

The chain joins TRBV7-6 to TRBJ1-2, with 8 bases lining up with TRBD1. Germline values: CDR1 SGHVS, CDR2 FNYEAQ. The CDR3 has 13 residues. After removal of 3 bases from V and 8 bases from J, the junction contained 5 bases not matched to a gene. The CDR3 reads CASSFQGARGYTF. CDR3 nucleotides: TGTGCCAGCAGCTTCCAGGGGGCTCGGGGCTACACCTTC.

This chain joins TRBV7-2 and TRBJ1-1; D is possibly TRBD1 (5 bases). The CDR3 totals 15 residues. The germline V gene encodes CDR1 SGHTA and CDR2 FQGNSA. Trimming cost V 4 bases and J 1 base, with 13 bases left between them. DNA for the CDR3: TGTGCCAGCAGCTGGCGGGACGGCTGGAACACTGAAGCTTTCTTT. Its protein product is CASSWRDGWNTEAFF.

V and J are TRBV18 and TRBJ1-2; D remains unclear. Germline CDR1 KGHSH, CDR2 LQKENI. V lost 2 bases and J lost 3, with 13 bases in between. This CDR3 comprises 15 residues. CDR3 sequence reads: CASSPNQQEYYGYTF. CDR3 DNA: TGTGCCAGCTCACCAAATCAGCAGGAATACTATGGCTACACCTTC.

This sequence joins TRBV5-1 and TRBJ1-2; a weak D match, TRBD1 (6 bases). The CDR3 contains 13 residues. In germline, CDR1 is SGHRS, CDR2 YFSETQ. Trimming cost V 3 bases and J 4 bases, with 10 bases left between them. CDR3: CASSSSGVYGYTF. The CDR3 bases are TGCGCCAGCAGCTCATCAGGGGTCTATGGCTACACCTTC.

The rearrangement links TRBV5-1 to TRBJ1-3; 11 bases map to TRBD1. Trimming took 0 bases from V and 4 from J; bases not matched to a gene: 3. The germline V gene encodes CDR1 SGHRS and CDR2 YFSETQ. This CDR3 is built from 16 residues. CDR3 nucleotides: TGCGCCAGCAGCTTGGGGACAGGGGGCCAGGGAAACACCATATATTTT. It translates to CASSLGTGGQGNTIYF.